Below, 21 T cell receptor beta chains from the same sample are listed, as sequenced in a study of regulatory T cells in long-lasting Graves disease. Time point denoted: newly diagnosed GD, antithyroid drugs for less than 3 months. From RNA extracted from PBMCs, the TCR library was made. Arm-PCR with iRepertoire HTBI primers amplified the CDR3 regions for these TCR beta libraries. TCRdb re-called the multiplex PCR reads through MiXCR, storing one row per CDR3 protein. This table holds about 430,000 distinct CDR3 sequences, roughly 15% found once. This same sample was also taken into another study, of T cells in Graves' hyperthyroidism and ophthalmopathy.

The sequenced sample was peripheral blood mononuclear cells (PBMCs), obtained at new diagnosis, from a patient treated with antithyroid drugs. The receptors stem from a woman between 40 and 55 years old with Graves disease.

This clonotype was observed many times. The chain links TRBV18 to TRBJ2-2, with TRBD2 identical over 10 bases. The V and J ends lost 5 bases and 7 bases, in that order; junction bases with no gene match: 10. The CDR3 contains 16 residues. Germline lookup yields CDR1 KGHSH and CDR2 LQKENI. The CDR3 region is CASSIASSGSVGELFF. In DNA form, the CDR3 reads TGTGCCAGCTCAATCGCGTCTAGCGGGAGTGTCGGGGAGCTGTTTTTT.

The chain uses TRBV2 and TRBJ1-2; D not certain. This CDR3 contains 16 residues. Germline V lookup: CDR1 SNHLY, CDR2 FYNNEI. Between the trimmed V and J ends, which lost 6 bases and 2 bases, there was a span of 19 bases. The CDR3 sequence: CASRAYRESQNYGYTF. In nucleotides, the CDR3 is TGTGCCAGCAGAGCATACCGGGAGTCTCAAAACTATGGCTACACCTTC. The full variable domain, with the rest looked up from reference TRBV2 and TRBJ1-2, is EPEVTQTPSHQVTQMGQEVILRCVPISNHLYFYWYRQILGQKVEFLVSFYNNEISEKSEIFDDQFSVERPDGSNFTLKIRSTKLEDSAMYFCASRAYRESQNYGYTFGSGTRLTVV.

In this sample, this clonotype turned up many times. This chain connects TRBV2 to TRBJ2-3; D is perhaps TRBD2 (5 bases). The CDR3 is 11 residues long. Germline V gene data show CDR1 as SNHLY and CDR2 as FYNNEI. CDR3 residues: CADQSGDTQYF. In DNA form, the CDR3 reads TGTGCAGACCAGTCGGGGGATACGCAGTATTTT.

This clonotype was observed at least ten times. This chain links TRBV7-2 with TRBJ2-3; 10 bases map to TRBD2. The CDR3 runs 19 residues. Trimming removed 1 base from V and 3 bases from J; junction bases left unmatched: 13. Germline CDR1 is SGHTA and CDR2 is FQGNSA. The CDR3 nucleotides are TGTGCCAGCAGCTTAGTTAGCGGGAGGTTTATTACTTCGACAGATACGCAGTATTTT. It codes for CASSLVSGRFITSTDTQYF.

This chain joins TRBV27 and TRBJ1-5; D remains unclear. The CDR3 runs 13 residues. Germline lookup yields CDR1 MNHEY and CDR2 SMNVEV (reference sequence). The V end lost 8 bases, the J end lost 0 bases, and 8 bases lay between the germline ends. This CDR3 is CASGAYSNQPQHF. The CDR3 DNA reads as TGTGCCAGCGGCGCCTATAGCAATCAGCCCCAGCATTTT.

This clonotype has at least ten counts. The rearrangement uses TRBV29-1 and TRBJ2-7; D may be TRBD1 (6 bases). Germline loops: CDR1 SQVTM, CDR2 ANQGSEA. V was trimmed by 3 bases and J by 1 base, leaving 13 bases between them. This CDR3 region has 14 residues. The CDR3 spells CSVDGQPHSYEQYF. In DNA, the CDR3 is TGCAGCGTTGACGGACAGCCGCATTCCTACGAGCAGTACTTC.

J is TRBJ2-2 and V is TRBV6-2 or TRBV6-3; TRBD2 agrees at 10 bases. The V gene end was trimmed by 7 bases and the J gene end by 7 bases; junction bases not matched to a gene: 12. Germline values: CDR1 MNHEY, CDR2 SVGEGT. There are 16 residues in the CDR3. CDR3: CASTLGLAGALGELFF. The DNA for the CDR3 is TGTGCCAGCACCTTGGGGCTAGCGGGAGCCCTCGGGGAGCTGTTTTTT.

This chain joins TRBV20-1 and TRBJ1-3; D remains ambiguous. Per the germline V gene, CDR1 is DFQATT and CDR2 is SNEGSKA (reference sequence). This CDR3 comprises 16 residues. With 0 bases removed from V and 4 bases from J, the gap between germline ends came to 16 bases. The CDR3 coding sequence is TGCAGTGCTAGAGAAGGAACAGTGGCGGGGGGAAACACCATATATTTT. It codes for CSAREGTVAGGNTIYF.

In DNA, the CDR3 is TGTGCCAGCAGTTACCTAGGGACAGGGGGCACCCACTATGGCTACACCTTC. It encodes CASSYLGTGGTHYGYTF. This chain links TRBV6-5 with TRBJ1-2, with TRBD1 matching 12 bases. The CDR3 sequence is 17 residues long. CDR1 is MNHEY, CDR2 SVGAGI, per germline. V lost 2 bases, J lost 3 bases, and 7 bases stayed unmatched.

This clonotype was detected a few times. The chain recombines TRBV18 with TRBJ2-1; 12 bases map to TRBD2. Trimming at V came to 3 bases and at J to 7 bases, leaving 4 bases not matched to a gene. This CDR3 is built from 15 residues. From germline, CDR1 is KGHSH and CDR2 LQKENI. The DNA of the CDR3 is TGTGCCAGCTCACCCAAGACTAGCGGGAGAAATGAGCAGTTCTTC. Its protein product is CASSPKTSGRNEQFF.

This clonotype was counted at least ten times. The J gene is TRBJ1-1, the V gene TRBV6-1; 7 bases map to TRBD1. Germline V CDR1 and CDR2: MNHNS, SASEGT. The V and J ends lost 5 bases and 4 bases, in that order; junction bases with no gene match: 7. This CDR3 comprises 14 residues. The CDR3 coding sequence is TGTGCCAGCAGTAACTACAGGGGAATCACTGAAGCTTTCTTT. It encodes CASSNYRGITEAFF.

Many counts were recorded for this clonotype. The chain links TRBV7-3 to TRBJ2-1; 7 bases match TRBD2. The CDR3 has 15 residues. Germline V gene sequence: CDR1 SGHTA, CDR2 FQGTGA. V lost 2 bases, J lost 4 bases, and 5 bases stayed unmatched. CDR3 bases: TGTGCCAGCAGCTTAGGCGGGAGCTTATACAATGAGCAGTTCTTC. It yields the protein CASSLGGSLYNEQFF.

This chain joins TRBV12-3 or TRBV12-4 and TRBJ1-3; D not resolved. The CDR3 spans 11 residues. The V end was cut by 7 bases, the J end by 11 bases, with 12 bases between. The DNA of the CDR3 is TGTGCCAGCACCCCGGCCAGTCCCATATATTTT. Residues: CASTPASPIYF.

This chain connects TRBV10-1 to TRBJ2-2; the D is unclear. The ends were cut back, 4 bases at V and 3 bases at J, with 3 bases in the middle. This CDR3 region has 12 residues. Germline V CDR1 and CDR2: WNHNN, SYGVQD (reference sequence). CDR3 nucleotides: TGCGCCAGCAGTGCTTACACCGGGGAGCTGTTTTTT. The encoded protein is CASSAYTGELFF.

The chain joins TRBV30 to TRBJ2-2; D might be TRBD1 (6 bases). The CDR3 runs to 15 residues. V was cut by 3 bases and J by 0 bases, with 11 bases left in between. Looked up from germline, CDR1 is GTSNPN and CDR2 is SVGIG (reference sequence). The CDR3 DNA sequence: TGTGCCTGGAGCGACCGGGACACGAACACCGGGGAGCTGTTTTTT. Protein sequence: CAWSDRDTNTGELFF.

The chain joins TRBV19 to TRBJ1-5; TRBD1 agrees at 8 bases. CDR3 length: 17 amino acids. Germline CDR1 reads LNHDA; CDR2 reads SQIVND (reference sequence). The V gene end was trimmed by 5 bases and the J gene end by 1 base; junction bases not matched to a gene: 10. The CDR3 is CASSWGQGAGSNQPQHF. The CDR3 nucleotides are TGTGCCAGTAGTTGGGGGCAGGGGGCAGGGAGCAATCAGCCCCAGCATTTT.

At least ten counts were recorded for this clonotype. The V call is TRBV10-3, the J call TRBJ2-1; 12 bases are shared with TRBD2. V trimming: 4 bases; J trimming: 5 bases; junction bases outside the gene matches: 0. Germline V lookup: CDR1 ENHRY, CDR2 SYGVKD. The CDR3 covers 14 residues. CDR3 loop: CAISGLAGDNEQFF. The CDR3 nucleotides read TGTGCCATCAGTGGACTAGCGGGGGACAATGAGCAGTTCTTC.

The chain uses TRBV10-3 and TRBJ2-7, with D possibly matching TRBD1 (6 bases). V lost 5 bases and J lost 6, with 26 bases in between. The CDR3 spans 17 residues. Germline V gene sequence: CDR1 ENHRY, CDR2 SYGVKD. The CDR3 DNA is TGTGCCATCAGTTACTCACAGGGTACCCTGACCCGGGGCGAGCAGTACTTC. It encodes CAISYSQGTLTRGEQYF.

The chain uses TRBV3-1 and TRBJ2-4; D is possibly TRBD1 or TRBD2 (6 bases each). Germline V gives CDR1 LGHDT, CDR2 YNNKEL (reference sequence). The CDR3 is 15 amino acids. V was cut by 0 bases and J by 2 bases, with 8 bases left in between. The CDR3 reads CASSQEGGTKNIQYF. The CDR3 DNA is TGTGCCAGCAGCCAAGAAGGGGGGACCAAAAACATTCAGTACTTC.

The sample holds many counts of this clonotype. V usage is TRBV29-1 and J usage is TRBJ2-7, with TRBD2 identical over 7 bases. The V gene end was trimmed by 7 bases and the J gene end by 0 bases; junction bases not matched to a gene: 3. CDR1 and CDR2 from the germline V gene are SQVTM and ANQGSEA. The CDR3 has 12 residues. This chain's CDR3 is CSGSSGSYEQYF. The CDR3, as DNA: TGCAGCGGTTCTAGCGGCTCCTACGAGCAGTACTTC.

The sample holds many counts of this clonotype. The chain is built from TRBV28 and TRBJ1-1; 9 nucleotides agree with TRBD1. In germline, CDR1 is MDHEN, CDR2 SYDVKM. The CDR3 sequence is 15 residues long. J was trimmed by 1 base and V by 5 bases; bases with no gene match: 5. The CDR3 loop is CASSTAGQGNTEAFF. In DNA form, the CDR3 reads TGTGCCAGCAGTACTGCGGGACAGGGGAACACTGAAGCTTTCTTT.